This passage covers 14 T cell receptor beta chains from one sample sequenced in a study of T-cell memory formation after mild COVID-19. TCRdb fed the 5' RACE reads into MiXCR, producing one record per CDR3 protein. This table holds hundreds of thousands of distinct CDR3 sequences, approximately 18% found once. Source material: PBMCs or a T cell subset sorted from them (not recorded which). These receptors were taken from a man in his late teens or twenties who had mild COVID-19 (a few samples of this study predate the infection). Cell type and time point are not known.

The genes are TRBV5-1 and TRBJ1-4; 7 bases map to TRBD1. Per germline, CDR1 SGHRS and CDR2 YFSETQ. There are 16 residues in the CDR3. J gave up 5 bases and V 4 bases, and 11 bases lay outside the gene matches. The CDR3 spells CASSPARTGGNEKLFF. In DNA, the CDR3 is TGCGCCAGCAGCCCTGCCCGGACAGGCGGAAATGAAAAACTGTTTTTT.

In this sample, this clonotype turned up a few times. The chain employs TRBV3-1 and TRBJ1-6; D perhaps matches TRBD1 (6 bases). The CDR3 runs to 16 residues. Trimming shortened V by 0 bases and J by 7 bases, and 13 bases separated the two germline ends. Germline-derived CDR1 and CDR2 are LGHDT and YNNKEL (reference sequence). CDR3 coding DNA: TGTGCCAGCAGCCAAGAACAGGGCTTCGGAAATTCACCCCTCCACTTT. Encoded protein: CASSQEQGFGNSPLHF.

J is TRBJ1-2 and V is TRBV7-3; D not resolved. Germline CDR1 reads SGHTA; CDR2 reads FQGTGA. The V gene lost 0 bases and the J gene lost 2 bases, with 10 bases spanning the gap. This CDR3 has 15 residues. The CDR3 bases are TGTGCCAGCAGCTTAACGGGGAGTGGGAACTATGGCTACACCTTC. It yields the protein CASSLTGSGNYGYTF.

This chain links TRBV20-1 with TRBJ2-5; D possibly corresponds to TRBD2 (6 bases). The CDR3 covers 14 residues. Trimming pared 3 bases from V and 1 base from J, leaving 12 bases between. CDR1 is DFQATT and CDR2 is SNEGSKA in the germline V gene (reference sequence). The CDR3 nucleotides are TGCAGTGCTAGGGCCCTGGGGGGCCAAGAGACCCAGTACTTC. Translated, it gives CSARALGGQETQYF.

The rearrangement uses TRBV9 and TRBJ2-4; the D is unclear. The CDR3 is 19 residues long. Between the trimmed V and J ends, which lost 0 bases and 0 bases, there was a span of 19 bases. Germline CDR1 and CDR2: SGDLS and YYNGEE. The CDR3 nucleotides read TGTGCCAGCAGCGTAGTGTGGGCAGGAACCATTCTAGCCAAAAACATTCAGTACTTC. Protein product: CASSVVWAGTILAKNIQYF.

This clonotype was observed a few times. J is TRBJ2-3 and V is TRBV20-1, with 15 positions matching TRBD2. Germline V gives CDR1 DFQATT, CDR2 SNEGSKA (reference sequence). After removal of 3 bases from V and 13 bases from J, the junction contained 5 bases not matched to a gene. This CDR3 is built from 13 residues. DNA of the CDR3: TGCAGTGCTAGCTCGGGGACTAGCGGGGGGAAGTATTTT. This translates into CSASSGTSGGKYF.

This clonotype was picked up many times. This sequence joins TRBV7-2 and TRBJ1-2, with 10 bases identical to TRBD1. Trimming removed 1 base from V and 6 bases from J; junction bases left unmatched: 11. Per the germline V gene, CDR1 is SGHTA and CDR2 is FQGNSA. This CDR3 region has 17 residues. CDR3 residues: CASSLGGQGLKKHGYTF. The CDR3 coding sequence is TGTGCCAGCAGCTTAGGGGGACAGGGGTTAAAGAAGCATGGCTACACCTTC.

The chain recombines TRBV5-5 with TRBJ2-7; 10 nucleotides line up with TRBD1. Germline V gives CDR1 SGHKS, CDR2 YYEKEE (reference sequence). The V segment lost 4 bases and the J segment 6 bases; nucleotides outside the gene matches: 4. The CDR3 is 13 residues long. CDR3 sequence (DNA): TGTGCCAGCAGCATTGGGACAGGGGTCGAGCAGTACTTC. This gives the protein CASSIGTGVEQYF. The complete variable domain, with remaining parts taken from reference TRBV5-5 and TRBJ2-7, reads DAGVTQSPTHLIKTRGQQVTLRCSPISGHKSVSWYQQVLGQGPQFIFQYYEKEERGRGNFPDRFSARQFPNYSSELNVNALLLGDSALYLCASSIGTGVEQYFGPGTRLTVT.

This clonotype was recorded a few times. The chain joins TRBV6-2 or TRBV6-3 to TRBJ2-2; 8 bases fit TRBD2. Trimming cost V 6 bases and J 7 bases; bases outside gene matches: 10. The CDR3 loop spans 15 amino acids. Germline assignment: CDR1 MNHEY and CDR2 SVGEGT. CDR3 sequence (DNA): TGTGCCAGCAGCCCCCTGTGGCGGGGGGACGGGGAGCTGTTTTTT. This gives the protein CASSPLWRGDGELFF.

The genes are TRBV19 and TRBJ2-6; TRBD2 is a possible D gene (5 bases). CDR3 size: 20 residues. Trimming stripped 2 bases from V and 0 bases from J, with 20 bases between. Germline lookup yields CDR1 LNHDA and CDR2 SQIVND (reference sequence). CDR3: CASSILVGGRQSSGANVLTF. The CDR3 region has the DNA TGTGCCAGTAGTATACTCGTTGGAGGTAGGCAGAGCTCTGGGGCCAACGTCCTGACTTTC.

The chain links TRBV6-2 or TRBV6-3 to TRBJ2-1; no definite D call. The CDR3 is 16 amino acids. The V end lost 1 base, the J end lost 0 bases, and 10 bases lay between the germline ends. The germline gives CDR1 MNHEY, CDR2 SVGEGT. As DNA, the CDR3 is TGTGCCAGCAGTTACTTCACGAGGAGCTCCTACAATGAGCAGTTCTTC. Translated: CASSYFTRSSYNEQFF.

CDR3 coding DNA: TGTGCCAGCAGCTCCGGCAGGGGGAGAGTTGCAGATACGCAGTATTTT. Encoded protein: CASSSGRGRVADTQYF. V and J are TRBV6-6 and TRBJ2-3; TRBD1 matches at 7 bases. J gave up 4 bases and V 6 bases, and 13 bases lay outside the gene matches. CDR1 MNHNY and CDR2 SVGAGI come from the germline V gene (reference sequence). The length of the CDR3 is 16 residues.

Notes on this clonotype: This sequence may be a read error, since a much larger clone differs from it by one base. The chain uses TRBV7-6 and TRBJ1-5; no clear D. The germline V gene has CDR1 SGHVS and CDR2 FNYEAQ. The CDR3 spans 13 residues. The DNA for the CDR3 is TGTTCCAGCAGCCCGACGGGGAATCAGCCCCAGCATTTT. Protein: CSSSPTGNQPQHF.

A few counts support this clonotype. The rearrangement uses TRBV5-1 and TRBJ2-7; tentatively, D is TRBD1 (6 bases). Trimming cost V 0 bases and J 2 bases, with 15 bases left between them. The V gene's germline CDR1 is SGHRS and CDR2 YFSETQ. The CDR3 consists of 16 residues. CDR3 sequence reads: CASSLGPTGTTYEQYV. The CDR3 coding sequence is TGCGCCAGCAGCTTGGGCCCGACCGGGACAACCTACGAGCAGTACGTC.